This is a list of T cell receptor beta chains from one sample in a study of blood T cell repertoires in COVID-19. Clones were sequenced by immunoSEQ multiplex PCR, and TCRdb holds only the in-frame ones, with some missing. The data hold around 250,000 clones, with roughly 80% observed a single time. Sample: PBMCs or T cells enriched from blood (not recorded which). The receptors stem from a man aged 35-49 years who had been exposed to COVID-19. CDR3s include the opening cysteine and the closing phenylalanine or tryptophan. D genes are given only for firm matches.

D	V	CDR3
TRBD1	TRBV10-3	CAIGTGVNIQYF
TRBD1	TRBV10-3	CAISDALGTGNEQFF
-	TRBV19	CASSMIRATNEKLFF
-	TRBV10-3	CAISTTDQPQHF
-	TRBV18	CASSPQGLAYGYTF
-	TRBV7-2	CASSGGQTNQPQHF
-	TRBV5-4	CASSLALGGGLGYTF
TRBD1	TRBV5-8	CASSRTGGGADTQYF
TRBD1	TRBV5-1	CASSLVGGQGSSNEKLFF
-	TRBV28	CASSLGTLYGYTF
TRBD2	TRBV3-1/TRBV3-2	CASTSRIAGGYEQYF
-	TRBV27	CASSPLGGGVYGYTF
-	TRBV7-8	CASSPQGGIKNIQYF
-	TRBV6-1	CASSEIPGAAYGYTF
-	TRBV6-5	CARTQAGHTEAFF
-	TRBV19	CASSTPGEGLSPLHF
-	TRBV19	CASSLQEYSNQPQHF
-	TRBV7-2	CASSLGEVETQYF
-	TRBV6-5	CASSVGLSYEQYF
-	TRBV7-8	CASSRDQMGSRQAAYGYTF
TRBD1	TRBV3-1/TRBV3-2	CASSQAWGQKTEAFF
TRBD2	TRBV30	CAWSVSLAGDTQYF
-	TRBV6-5	CASGLTGANSPLHF
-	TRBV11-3	CASSFYSTDTQYF
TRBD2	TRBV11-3	CASSLEGGEGMFF
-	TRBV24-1	CATSDASEDTQYF
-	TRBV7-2	CASSPSPHYGYTF
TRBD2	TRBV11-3	CASKAGADTQYF
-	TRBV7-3	CASSRLGSRTDTQYF
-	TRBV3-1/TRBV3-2	CASSQGEGKGKLFF
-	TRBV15	CATSRGRGRLEGSEQYF
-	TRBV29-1	CSVVVQAVQANEQFF
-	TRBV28	CASVPLQRYSGNTIYF
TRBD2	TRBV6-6	CASRRQSLLSGDSYNEQFF
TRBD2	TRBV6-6	CASDLTSGRTDTQYF
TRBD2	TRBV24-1	CATSDPTSGSGYEQFF
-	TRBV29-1	CSVEQDYGYTF
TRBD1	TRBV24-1	CATSDRGQVKDEQYF
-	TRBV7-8	CASSRRGPPVF
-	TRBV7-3	CASSEYSNQPQHF
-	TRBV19	CASSDQGYEQYF
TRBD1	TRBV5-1	CASSESTGGGLFF